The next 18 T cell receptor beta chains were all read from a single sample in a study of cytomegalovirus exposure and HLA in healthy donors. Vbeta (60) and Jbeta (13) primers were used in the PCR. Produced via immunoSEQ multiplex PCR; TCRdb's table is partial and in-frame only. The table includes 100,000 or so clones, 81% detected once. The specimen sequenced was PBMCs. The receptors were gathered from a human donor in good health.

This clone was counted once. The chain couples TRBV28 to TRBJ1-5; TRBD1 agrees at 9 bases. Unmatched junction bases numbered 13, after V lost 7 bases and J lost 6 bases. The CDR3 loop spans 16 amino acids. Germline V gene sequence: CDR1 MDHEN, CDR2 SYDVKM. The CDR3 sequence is CASIAPDRGYGQPQHF. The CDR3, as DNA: TGTGCCAGCATAGCGCCGGACAGGGGTTATGGTCAGCCCCAGCATTTT.

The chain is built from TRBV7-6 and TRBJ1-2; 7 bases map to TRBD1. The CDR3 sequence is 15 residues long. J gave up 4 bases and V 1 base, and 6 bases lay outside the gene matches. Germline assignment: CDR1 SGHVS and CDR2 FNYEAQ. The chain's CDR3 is CASSLGSGQSYGYTF. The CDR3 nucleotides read TGTGCCAGCAGCTTAGGCTCGGGACAGAGCTATGGCTACACCTTC. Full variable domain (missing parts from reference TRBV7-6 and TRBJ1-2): GAGVSQSPRYKVTKRGQDVALRCDPISGHVSLYWYRQALGQGPEFLTYFNYEAQQDKSGLPNDRFSAERPEGSISTLTIQRTEQRDSAMYRCASSLGSGQSYGYTFGSGTRLTVV.

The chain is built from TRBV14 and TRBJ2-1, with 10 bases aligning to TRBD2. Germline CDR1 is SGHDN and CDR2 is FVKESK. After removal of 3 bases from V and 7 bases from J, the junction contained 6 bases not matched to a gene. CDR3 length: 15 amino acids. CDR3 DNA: TGTGCCAGCAGCCAGCTAGCGGGAGAGGGGAATGAGCAGTTCTTC. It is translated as CASSQLAGEGNEQFF.

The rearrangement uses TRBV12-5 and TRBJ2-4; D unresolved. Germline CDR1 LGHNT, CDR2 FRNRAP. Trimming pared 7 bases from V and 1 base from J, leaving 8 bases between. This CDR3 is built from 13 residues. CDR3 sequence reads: CASAQFAKNIQYF. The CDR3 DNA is TGTGCTAGTGCCCAGTTTGCCAAAAACATTCAGTACTTC.

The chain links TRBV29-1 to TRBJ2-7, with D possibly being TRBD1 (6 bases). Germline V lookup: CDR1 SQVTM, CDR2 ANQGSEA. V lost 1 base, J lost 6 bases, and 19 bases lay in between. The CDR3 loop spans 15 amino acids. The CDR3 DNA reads TGCAGCGTTGAAGGGGGGCAGGGGATCTCGTTCGAGCAGTACTTC. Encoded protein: CSVEGGQGISFEQYF.

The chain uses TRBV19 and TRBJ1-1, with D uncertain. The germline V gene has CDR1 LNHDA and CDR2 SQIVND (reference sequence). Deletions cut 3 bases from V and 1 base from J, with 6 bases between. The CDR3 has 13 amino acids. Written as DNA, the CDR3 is TGTGCCAGTAGTATGGAGGGGAACACTGAAGCTTTCTTT. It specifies CASSMEGNTEAFF. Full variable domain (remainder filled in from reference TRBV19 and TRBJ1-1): DGGITQSPKYLFRKEGQNVTLSCEQNLNHDAMYWYRQDPGQGLRLIYYSQIVNDFQKGDIAEGYSVSREKKESFPLTVTSAQKNPTAFYLCASSMEGNTEAFFGQGTRLTVV.

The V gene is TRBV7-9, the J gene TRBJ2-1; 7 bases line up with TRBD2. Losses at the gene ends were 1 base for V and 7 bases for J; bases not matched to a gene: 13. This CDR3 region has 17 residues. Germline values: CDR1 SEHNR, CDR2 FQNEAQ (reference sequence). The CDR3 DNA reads TGTGCCAGCAGCTTAGTTAGTCGTTCTAGGGAGGGAAATGAGCAGTTCTTC. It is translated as CASSLVSRSREGNEQFF.

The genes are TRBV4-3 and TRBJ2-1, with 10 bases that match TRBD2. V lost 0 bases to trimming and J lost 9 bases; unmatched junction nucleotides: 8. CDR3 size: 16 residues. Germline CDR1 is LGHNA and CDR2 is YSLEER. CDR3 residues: CASSQDRAGGPGEQFF. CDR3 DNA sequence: TGCGCCAGCAGCCAAGATAGAGCGGGAGGGCCGGGTGAGCAGTTCTTC.

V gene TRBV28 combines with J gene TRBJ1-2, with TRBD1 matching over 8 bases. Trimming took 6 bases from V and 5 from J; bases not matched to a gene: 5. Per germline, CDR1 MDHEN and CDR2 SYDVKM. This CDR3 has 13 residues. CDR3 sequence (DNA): TGTGCCAGCAGACAGGGGGGAGGGTATGGCTACACCTTC. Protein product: CASRQGGGYGYTF.

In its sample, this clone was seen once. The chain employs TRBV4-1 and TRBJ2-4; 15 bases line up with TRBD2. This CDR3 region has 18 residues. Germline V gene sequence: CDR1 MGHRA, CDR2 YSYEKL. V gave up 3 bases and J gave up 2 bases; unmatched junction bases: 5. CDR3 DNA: TGCGCCAGCAGCCACGGACTAGCGGGAGGGATTACCAAAAACATTCAGTACTTC. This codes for CASSHGLAGGITKNIQYF.

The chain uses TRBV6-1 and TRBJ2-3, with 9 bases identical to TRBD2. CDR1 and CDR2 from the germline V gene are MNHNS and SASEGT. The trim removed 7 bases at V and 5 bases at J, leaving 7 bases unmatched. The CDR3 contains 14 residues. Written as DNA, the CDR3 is TGTGCCAGCACCTTGGCGGGGGGGCAAGATACGCAGTATTTT. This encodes CASTLAGGQDTQYF.

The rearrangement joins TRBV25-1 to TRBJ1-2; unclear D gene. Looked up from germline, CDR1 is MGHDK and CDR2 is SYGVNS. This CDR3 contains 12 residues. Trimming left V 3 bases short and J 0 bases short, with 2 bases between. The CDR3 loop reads CASSDSNYGYTF. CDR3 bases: TGTGCCAGCAGTGACTCTAACTATGGCTACACCTTC.

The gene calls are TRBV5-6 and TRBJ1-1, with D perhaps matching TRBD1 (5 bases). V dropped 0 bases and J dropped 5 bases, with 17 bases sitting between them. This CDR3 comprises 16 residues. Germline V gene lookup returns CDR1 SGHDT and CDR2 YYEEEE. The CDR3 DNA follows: TGTGCCAGCAGCTTGGGAGGTCGGCAGGGTGGTACTGAAGCTTTCTTT. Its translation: CASSLGGRQGGTEAFF.

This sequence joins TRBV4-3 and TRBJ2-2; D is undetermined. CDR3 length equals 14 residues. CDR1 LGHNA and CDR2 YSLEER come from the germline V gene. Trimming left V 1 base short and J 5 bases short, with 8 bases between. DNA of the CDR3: TGCGCCAGCAGCCAAGGTGGGCAAACCGGGGAGCTGTTTTTT. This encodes CASSQGGQTGELFF.

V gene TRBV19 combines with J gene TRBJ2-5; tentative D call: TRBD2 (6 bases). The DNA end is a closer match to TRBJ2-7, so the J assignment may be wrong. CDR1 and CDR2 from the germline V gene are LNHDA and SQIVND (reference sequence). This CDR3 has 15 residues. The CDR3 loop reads CASSPRGAPSFEQYF. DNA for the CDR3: TGTGCCAGTAGTCCGCGGGGAGCTCCTTCTTTCGAGCAGTACTTC.

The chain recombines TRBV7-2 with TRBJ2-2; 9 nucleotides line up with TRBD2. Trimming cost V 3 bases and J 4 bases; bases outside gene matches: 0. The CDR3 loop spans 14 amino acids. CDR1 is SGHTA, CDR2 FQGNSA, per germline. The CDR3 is CASSLRGGTGELFF. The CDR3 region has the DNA TGTGCCAGCAGCTTGCGGGGGGGCACCGGGGAGCTGTTTTTT.

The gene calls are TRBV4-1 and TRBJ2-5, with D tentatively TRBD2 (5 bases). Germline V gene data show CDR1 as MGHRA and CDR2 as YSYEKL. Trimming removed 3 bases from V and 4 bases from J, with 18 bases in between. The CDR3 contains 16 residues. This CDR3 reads CASSQGTSGSGETQYF. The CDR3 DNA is TGCGCCAGCAGCCAGGGTACCAGCGGCAGTGGAGAGACCCAGTACTTC.

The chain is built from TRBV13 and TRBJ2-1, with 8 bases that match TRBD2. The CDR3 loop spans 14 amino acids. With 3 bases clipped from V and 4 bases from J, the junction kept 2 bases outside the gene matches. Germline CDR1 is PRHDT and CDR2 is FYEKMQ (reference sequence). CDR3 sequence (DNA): TGTGCCAGCAGCTTTGGGACTAGTTACAATGAGCAGTTCTTC. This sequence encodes CASSFGTSYNEQFF.